The source of this TCR beta chain is a study of T cells in localized non-small cell lung cancer. Study outcomes and limitations: Sequence data derive from only one tumor region, so heterogeneity remains possible.

Clones were read by immunoSEQ multiplex PCR, and TCRdb kept only the in-frame ones, dropping some. The repertoire holds about 70,000 clones, approximately 87% seen once, with 21% in the top ten. The germline CDR1 and CDR2 sequences are MNHNS and SASEGT. Trimming took off 3 bases at V and 2 bases at J, with 10 bases between the two ends. CDR3 length: 14 amino acids. This clone was counted a single time. The antigen is undetermined. The chain joins TRBV6-1 to TRBJ1-2; D gene uncertain. This clonotype originated in a male donor older than 55 with stage III squamous cell lung carcinoma. The input for sequencing was peripheral blood, taken before any cancer treatment. The CDR3 spells CASSDPPDNYGYTF. In nucleotides, the CDR3 is TGTGCCAGCAGTGATCCCCCAGACAACTATGGCTACACCTTC.